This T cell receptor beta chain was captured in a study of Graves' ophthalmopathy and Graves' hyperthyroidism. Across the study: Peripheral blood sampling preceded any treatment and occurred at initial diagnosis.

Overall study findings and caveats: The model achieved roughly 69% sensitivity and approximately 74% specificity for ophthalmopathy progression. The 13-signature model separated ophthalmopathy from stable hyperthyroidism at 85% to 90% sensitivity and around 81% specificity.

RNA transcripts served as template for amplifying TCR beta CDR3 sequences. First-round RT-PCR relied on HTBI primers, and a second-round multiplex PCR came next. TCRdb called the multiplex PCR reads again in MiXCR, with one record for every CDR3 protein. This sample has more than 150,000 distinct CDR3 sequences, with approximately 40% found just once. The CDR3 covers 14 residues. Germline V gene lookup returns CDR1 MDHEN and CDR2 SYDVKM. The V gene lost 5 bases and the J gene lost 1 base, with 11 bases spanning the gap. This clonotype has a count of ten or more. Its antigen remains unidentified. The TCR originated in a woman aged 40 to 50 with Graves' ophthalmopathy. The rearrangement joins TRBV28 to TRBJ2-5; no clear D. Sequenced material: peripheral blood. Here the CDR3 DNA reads TGTGCCAGCAGTCCAATGCGACCCCAAGAGACCCAGTACTTC. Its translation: CASSPMRPQETQYF.